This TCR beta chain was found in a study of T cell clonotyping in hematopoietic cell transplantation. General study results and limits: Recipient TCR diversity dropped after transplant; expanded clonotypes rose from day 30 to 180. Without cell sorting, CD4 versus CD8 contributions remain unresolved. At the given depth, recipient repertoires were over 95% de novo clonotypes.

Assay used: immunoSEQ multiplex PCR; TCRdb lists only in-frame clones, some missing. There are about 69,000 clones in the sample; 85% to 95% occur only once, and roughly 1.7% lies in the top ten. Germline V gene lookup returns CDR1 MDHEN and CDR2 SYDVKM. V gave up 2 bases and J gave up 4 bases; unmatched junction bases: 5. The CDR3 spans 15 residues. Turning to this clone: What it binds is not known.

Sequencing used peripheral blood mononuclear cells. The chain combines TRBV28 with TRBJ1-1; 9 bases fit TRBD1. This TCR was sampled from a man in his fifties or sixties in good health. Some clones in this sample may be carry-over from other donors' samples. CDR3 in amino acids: CASSLGTGLATEAFF. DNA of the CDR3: TGTGCCAGCAGTTTAGGGACAGGGCTGGCCACTGAAGCTTTCTTT. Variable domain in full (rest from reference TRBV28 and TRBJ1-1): DVKVTQSSRYLVKRTGEKVFLECVQDMDHENMFWYRQDPGLGLRLIYFSYDVKMKEKGDIPEGYSVSREKKERFSLILESASTNQTSMYLCASSLGTGLATEAFFGQGTRLTVV.